The present entry profiles one T cell receptor (beta chain) with its context. Its antigen is as yet unknown. Method: immunoSEQ multiplex PCR; TCRdb's copy keeps in-frame clones and lacks some. The sample contains approximately 1.4 million clones, about 98% of which appear only once. The data derive from a study of shared clonotypes between healthy human individuals. Study-wide points: Rarefaction curves obtained for sorted subsets showed sequencing incomplete despite large depth. Researchers found naive subsets generally carried larger estimated richness than memory subsets. Investigators collected only blood, and repertoires in tissues likely differ. Clonotypes not shared had lower generation probabilities than those common to all four donors.

This CDR3 contains 17 residues. Germline values: CDR1 SGHVS, CDR2 FQNEAQ. V dropped 0 bases and J dropped 0 bases, with 12 bases sitting between them. Sequences were obtained from naive CD4+ T cells sorted from blood. Subset meaning: CD45RA+ positively selected. V is TRBV7-8 and J is TRBJ2-1, with a tentative D call TRBD2 (6 bases). This clonotype was obtained from a man aged 25-45 years in good health. CDR3 sequence reads: CASSLARAGFSYNEQFF. The CDR3 region has the DNA TGTGCCAGCAGCTTAGCTAGAGCGGGTTTCTCCTACAATGAGCAGTTCTTC.